These 7 T cell receptor beta chains share one sample of origin, sequenced in a study of human T cells and chemical hapten exposure. TCRdb re-derived calls from the RACE reads in MiXCR, one entry per CDR3 protein. The table includes around 190,000 distinct CDR3 sequences, approximately 20% detected once. Time point defined: patch test 1, 2 weeks after DPC sensitization. Treatment denoted: therapeutic diphenylcyclopropenone sensitization with weekly scalp DPC. The source was whole blood, collected in connection with sensitization to the hapten diphenylcyclopropenone (DPC). The origin of the receptors is a woman in her fifties or sixties with alopecia areata. Some clones in this sample may be carry-over from other donors' samples.

The rearrangement uses TRBV6-1 and TRBJ1-5; TRBD1 agrees at 7 bases. The CDR3 consists of 15 residues. Germline V gives CDR1 MNHNS, CDR2 SASEGT. With V trimmed by 5 bases and J by 5 bases, 9 bases remained unmatched. The DNA for the CDR3 is TGTGCCAGCAGTCAGGGGGGCCGCTGGGATCAGCCCCAGCATTTT. Translating gives CASSQGGRWDQPQHF.

The chain employs TRBV7-8 and TRBJ1-6; the match to TRBD1 covers 8 bases. Losses at the gene ends were 5 bases for V and 7 bases for J; bases not matched to a gene: 7. CDR3 size: 15 residues. The germline CDR1 and CDR2 sequences are SGHVS and FQNEAQ. CDR3 DNA sequence: TGTGCCAGCAGCCCTCGGACAGGGCCCAATTCACCCCTCCACTTT. This translates into CASSPRTGPNSPLHF.

This clonotype was observed a handful of times. V usage is TRBV5-1 and J usage is TRBJ2-7; D unresolved. This CDR3 comprises 15 residues. The germline V and J ends were trimmed by 4 bases and 2 bases, with 16 bases remaining between them. CDR1 is SGHRS and CDR2 is YFSETQ in the germline V gene. For the CDR3, the DNA is TGCGCCAGCAGCCTTTCTGGGTGGTCTACCTACGAGCAGTACTTC. Translated, it gives CASSLSGWSTYEQYF. Supplemented by reference TRBV5-1 and TRBJ2-7, the full variable domain reads KAGVTQTPRYLIKTRGQQVTLSCSPISGHRSVSWYQQTPGQGLQFLFEYFSETQRNKGNFPGRFSGRQFSNSRSEMNVSTLELGDSALYLCASSLSGWSTYEQYFGPGTRLTVT.

CDR3 nucleotides: TGTGCAAGTCGCTTGACTAGCGGGAGCTACGAGCAGTACTTC. This sequence encodes CASRLTSGSYEQYF. The chain recombines TRBV12-2 with TRBJ2-7; the D call TRBD2 from the table was never checked on the DNA. TRBV12-2 is reported as a pseudogene. CDR3 length: 14 residues.

This sequence joins TRBV28 and TRBJ1-1; D is possibly TRBD1 (6 bases). V dropped 7 bases and J dropped 0 bases, with 12 bases sitting between them. The length of the CDR3 is 14 residues. Germline CDR1 is MDHEN and CDR2 is SYDVKM. This chain's CDR3 is CASKLDSVNTEAFF. In DNA form, the CDR3 reads TGTGCCAGCAAACTGGACAGCGTGAACACTGAAGCTTTCTTT. Based on the CDR3 plus reference TRBV28 and TRBJ1-1, the full variable domain is DVKVTQSSRYLVKRTGEKVFLECVQDMDHENMFWYRQDPGLGLRLIYFSYDVKMKEKGDIPEGYSVSREKKERFSLILESASTNQTSMYLCASKLDSVNTEAFFGQGTRLTVV.

A few counts support this clonotype. The chain employs TRBV12-3 or TRBV12-4 and TRBJ1-4; 8 positions match TRBD1. Trimming cost V 7 bases and J 7 bases; bases outside gene matches: 11. CDR3 length equals 15 residues. The CDR3 DNA is TGTGCCAGCACCGACTGGTCCGGGACAGGTGAAAAACTGTTTTTT. Its protein product is CASTDWSGTGEKLFF.

J is TRBJ2-2 and V is TRBV6-1, with D tentatively TRBD1 or TRBD2 (5 bases each). V lost 4 bases, J lost 4 bases, and 10 bases lay in between. This CDR3 spans 14 amino acids. Germline CDR1 MNHNS, CDR2 SASEGT. This chain's CDR3 is CASSVGEPTGELFF. Here the CDR3 DNA reads TGTGCCAGCAGTGTGGGGGAACCCACCGGGGAGCTGTTTTTT.